Reported below is one T cell receptor (beta chain). These data originate in a study of Graves' ophthalmopathy and Graves' hyperthyroidism. The authors used Ficoll-Paque density gradient centrifugation to separate PBMCs. The input was around 9 ml of fresh peripheral blood. Scientists amplified the TCR beta CDR3 regions from RNA transcripts. Investigators did first-round RT-PCR with HTBI primers, then second-round multiplex PCR. TCRdb redid the calling of the multiplex PCR reads with MiXCR, one entry per CDR3 protein. The table includes roughly 60,000 distinct CDR3 sequences, roughly 47% detected once. Sequencing was performed on peripheral blood. The origin of this receptor is an adult woman with Graves' ophthalmopathy.

The CDR3 spells CASSFEGGTEQYF. In nucleotides, the CDR3 is TGTGCCAGCAGCTTCGAGGGAGGGACTGAGCAGTATTTT. The chain recombines TRBV7-9 with TRBJ2-3; 7 bases line up with TRBD2. Germline V CDR1 and CDR2: SEHNR, FQNEAQ (reference sequence). CDR3 length equals 13 residues. V lost 3 bases to trimming and J lost 11 bases; unmatched junction nucleotides: 8.